Presented here are 7 T cell receptor beta chains from one specimen sequenced in a study of T cells after yellow fever vaccination. TCRdb used MiXCR to reprocess the 5' RACE reads, holding one entry per CDR3 protein. The sample contains hundreds of thousands of distinct CDR3 sequences, roughly a sixth of which appear only once. This specimen was PBMCs, taken before the yellow fever booster vaccination. These TCRs come from a man aged 18-30 years who received the YFV17D yellow fever vaccine.

This clonotype has a handful of counts. The chain combines TRBV29-1 with TRBJ2-2, with D hard to call. The CDR3 has 13 residues. With 5 bases removed from V and 2 bases from J, the gap between germline ends came to 9 bases. Germline V gene lookup returns CDR1 SQVTM and CDR2 ANQGSEA. CDR3: CSVRGNNTGELFF. CDR3 bases: TGCAGCGTTCGAGGCAATAACACCGGGGAGCTGTTTTTT.

This clonotype was seen ten or more times. The rearrangement joins TRBV6-2 or TRBV6-3 to TRBJ1-5; 7 bases match TRBD1. V trimming: 2 bases; J trimming: 7 bases; junction bases outside the gene matches: 8. This CDR3 contains 15 residues. Germline V CDR1 and CDR2: MNHEY, SVGEGT. The CDR3 spells CASSYHERTGQPQHF. DNA of the CDR3: TGTGCCAGCAGTTACCACGAACGGACAGGACAGCCCCAGCATTTT.

V usage is TRBV5-1 and J usage is TRBJ2-3; D is uncertain. Germline CDR1 and CDR2: SGHRS and YFSETQ. With 2 bases removed from V and 4 bases from J, the gap between germline ends came to 11 bases. The CDR3 is 14 residues long. The CDR3 protein is CASSFSGLSDTQYF. The CDR3 nucleotides read TGCGCCAGCAGCTTCTCGGGTCTTTCAGATACGCAGTATTTT.

This chain uses TRBV20-1 with TRBJ1-2; 11 bases line up with TRBD1. With 0 bases clipped from V and 2 bases from J, the junction kept 5 bases outside the gene matches. The CDR3 contains 16 residues. Germline CDR1 and CDR2: DFQATT and SNEGSKA (reference sequence). The CDR3 region is CSARDQGQGENYGYTF. In DNA, the CDR3 is TGCAGTGCTAGAGATCAGGGACAGGGGGAAAACTATGGCTACACCTTC.

CDR3 in amino acids: CASSFGLGAEAFF. In DNA form, the CDR3 reads TGTGCCAGCAGTTTTGGGCTGGGGGCTGAAGCTTTCTTT. V gene TRBV12-3 or TRBV12-4 combines with J gene TRBJ1-1, with D maybe TRBD1 (5 bases). The CDR3 loop spans 13 amino acids. The V end lost 3 bases, the J end lost 6 bases, and 11 bases lay between the germline ends.

The CDR3 region has the DNA TGTGCCAGCGCCAGCCAGGCTTCACCCCTCCACTTT. The encoded protein is CASASQASPLHF. The chain carries TRBV9 and TRBJ1-6; D uncertain. The germline V gene has CDR1 SGDLS and CDR2 YYNGEE. The CDR3 loop spans 12 amino acids. V was pared by 7 bases and J by 9 bases, with 11 bases between. The full variable domain, rest sourced from reference TRBV9 and TRBJ1-6, is DSGVTQTPKHLITATGQRVTLRCSPRSGDLSVYWYQQSLDQGLQFLIQYYNGEERAKGNILERFSAQQFPDLHSELNLSSLELGDSALYFCASASQASPLHFGNGTRLTVT.

V is TRBV5-1 and J is TRBJ2-2; the D gene is possibly TRBD2 (6 bases). CDR3 length: 17 amino acids. Trimming took off 0 bases at V and 13 bases at J, with 25 bases between the two ends. Per the germline V gene, CDR1 is SGHRS and CDR2 is YFSETQ. The CDR3 sequence is CASSLGTIPDLAAGLFF. CDR3 sequence (DNA): TGCGCCAGCAGCTTGGGGACTATACCAGATCTAGCCGCGGGGCTGTTTTTT.